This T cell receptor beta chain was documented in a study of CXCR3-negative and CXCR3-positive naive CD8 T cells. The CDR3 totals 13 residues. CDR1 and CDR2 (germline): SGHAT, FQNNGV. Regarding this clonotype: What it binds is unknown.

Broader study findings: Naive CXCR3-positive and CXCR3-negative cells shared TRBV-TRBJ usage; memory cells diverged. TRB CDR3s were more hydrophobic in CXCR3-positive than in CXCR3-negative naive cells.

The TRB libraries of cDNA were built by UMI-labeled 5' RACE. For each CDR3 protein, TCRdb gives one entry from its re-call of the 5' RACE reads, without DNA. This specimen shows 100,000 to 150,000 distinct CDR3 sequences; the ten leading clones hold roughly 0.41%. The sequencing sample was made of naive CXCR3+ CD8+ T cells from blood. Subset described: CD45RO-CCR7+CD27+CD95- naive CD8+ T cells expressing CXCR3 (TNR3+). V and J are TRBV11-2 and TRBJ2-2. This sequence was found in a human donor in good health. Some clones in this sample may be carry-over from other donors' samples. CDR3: CASSLTATGELFF.